The clone carrying this T cell receptor beta chain appeared a single time. This entry belongs to a study of blood T cell repertoires in COVID-19. The data were produced by immunoSEQ multiplex PCR, yet TCRdb's version contains in-frame clones alone and is incomplete. The sample holds roughly 250,000 clones; 80% to 85% are singletons and the top ten take over 2.5%. CDR3 length: 15 residues. Trimming stripped 5 bases from V and 4 bases from J, with 17 bases between. Germline CDR1 and CDR2: LNHDA and SQIVND (reference sequence). The TCR comes from a woman aged 55-70 years with active or convalescent COVID-19. The sample comprised peripheral blood. The V gene is TRBV19, the J gene TRBJ1-2; D unresolved. The CDR3 spells CASSPNMTPVYGYTF. For the CDR3, the DNA is TGTGCCAGTAGTCCGAACATGACACCAGTCTATGGCTACACCTTC.